Sequencing of this T cell receptor beta chain was carried out in a study of blood T cell repertoires in COVID-19. Enrollees, about 18 to 90 years old, lived in about two dozen US areas. Germline loops: CDR1 MNHEY, CDR2 SVGAGI. The CDR3 covers 11 residues. The V and J ends lost 9 bases and 8 bases respectively, with 13 bases between them. Clones were sequenced by immunoSEQ multiplex PCR, and TCRdb holds only the in-frame ones, with some missing. The table has nearly 200,000 clones, approximately 84% seen once; the top ten hold 7.5%. Material: PBMCs or T cells enriched from blood (not recorded which). The rearrangement links TRBV6-5 to TRBJ1-2; possibly TRBD1 for D (5 bases). This sequence originates from a man aged 40-55 years who had recovered from COVID-19. The CDR3 DNA sequence: TGTGCCAGTTTATGGGGCGGCGGCTACACCTTC. The encoded protein is CASLWGGGYTF.